A selection of T cell receptor beta chains follows, all from one sample in a study of blood T cell repertoires in COVID-19. The data were produced by immunoSEQ multiplex PCR, yet TCRdb's version contains in-frame clones alone and is incomplete. The repertoire holds more than 90,000 clones, with about 85% as singletons. The sample consisted of peripheral blood. The receptors come from a middle-aged man with acute or convalescent COVID-19. The conserved cysteine and the conserved F or W are not part of the CDR3 here.

j_call: TRBJ1-2; v_call: TRBV13; cdr3_aa: ASSLSQGGYGYT
j_call: TRBJ2-2; v_call: TRBV14; cdr3_aa: ASSQVFSVAEVTGELF
j_call: TRBJ2-7; v_call: TRBV2; cdr3_aa: ASLGTGSYEQY
j_call: TRBJ1-3; v_call: TRBV5-6; cdr3_aa: ASSLAGAGNTIY
j_call: TRBJ2-1; v_call: TRBV10-3; cdr3_aa: AISEKGDNLGDEQF
j_call: TRBJ1-1; v_call: TRBV7-3; cdr3_aa: ASSESPNTEAF
j_call: TRBJ2-1; v_call: TRBV7-8; cdr3_aa: ASSSYQGISYNEQF
j_call: TRBJ2-5; v_call: TRBV7-2; cdr3_aa: ASSRTSGGETQY
j_call: TRBJ2-7; v_call: TRBV4-2; cdr3_aa: ASSQGSFYEQY
j_call: TRBJ2-3; v_call: TRBV7-9; cdr3_aa: ASSPGLAGGRTDTQY
j_call: TRBJ1-1; v_call: TRBV19; cdr3_aa: ASSITGGYRDTEAF
j_call: TRBJ2-3; v_call: TRBV4-3; cdr3_aa: ASSQVGHQTDTQY
j_call: TRBJ2-2; v_call: TRBV3-1/TRBV3-2; cdr3_aa: ASSLWTTNTGELF
j_call: TRBJ1-1; v_call: TRBV5-5; cdr3_aa: ASSTQSRNTEAF
j_call: TRBJ1-6; v_call: TRBV6-5; cdr3_aa: ASSSEGAIRFAPLH
j_call: TRBJ2-5; v_call: TRBV7-2; cdr3_aa: ASSSGTLTQETQY
j_call: TRBJ1-5; v_call: TRBV28; cdr3_aa: ASSTRQTGVKPQH
j_call: TRBJ1-1; v_call: TRBV6-2/TRBV6-3; cdr3_aa: ASSYALLRVSRTEAF
j_call: TRBJ1-1; v_call: TRBV6-5; cdr3_aa: ASSRGRGKNTEAF
j_call: TRBJ2-7; v_call: TRBV10-2; cdr3_aa: ASSVLAGVNEQY
j_call: TRBJ1-6; v_call: TRBV19; cdr3_aa: ASSMGTGTNSPLH
j_call: TRBJ2-7; v_call: TRBV3-1/TRBV3-2; cdr3_aa: ASSHGGYGEQY
j_call: TRBJ1-3; v_call: TRBV19; cdr3_aa: ASRAGARTGGNTIY
j_call: TRBJ1-1; v_call: TRBV5-1; cdr3_aa: ASSLSSGGTEAF
j_call: TRBJ1-2; v_call: TRBV7-2; cdr3_aa: ASSFPQRHYYGYT
j_call: TRBJ2-5; v_call: TRBV7-2; cdr3_aa: ASSRGGLGRKYQETQY
j_call: TRBJ2-7; v_call: TRBV5-1; cdr3_aa: ASSTPGTYDSYEQY
j_call: TRBJ1-5; v_call: TRBV7-9; cdr3_aa: ASSLQGSNQPQH
j_call: TRBJ1-2; v_call: TRBV19; cdr3_aa: ASSRGFYGYT
j_call: TRBJ2-5; v_call: TRBV5-4; cdr3_aa: ASSLTSGPQETQY
j_call: TRBJ1-5; v_call: TRBV2; cdr3_aa: ASSQGYNQPQH
j_call: TRBJ2-3; v_call: TRBV21-1; cdr3_aa: ASSKRPGLERGDDENTDTQY
j_call: TRBJ2-3; v_call: TRBV23-1; cdr3_aa: ASSLRVNTYTQY
j_call: TRBJ2-7; v_call: TRBV10-1; cdr3_aa: ASSPGLAEYEQY
j_call: TRBJ1-4; v_call: TRBV20-1; cdr3_aa: SARQYEKLF
j_call: TRBJ1-4; v_call: TRBV7-2; cdr3_aa: ASSGQGRGEKLF
j_call: TRBJ1-6; v_call: TRBV3-1/TRBV3-2; cdr3_aa: ASSPGYYNSPLH
j_call: TRBJ1-1; v_call: TRBV7-2; cdr3_aa: ASRPDRGRNDVVGTEAF
j_call: TRBJ2-1; v_call: TRBV7-8; cdr3_aa: ASSLALMGQPYNEQF
j_call: TRBJ1-5; v_call: TRBV6-5; cdr3_aa: ASWGQYSNQPQH
j_call: TRBJ2-3; v_call: TRBV27; cdr3_aa: ASSGDRGMVGDTQY
j_call: TRBJ2-1; v_call: TRBV3-1/TRBV3-2; cdr3_aa: ASELRGGLGAEQF
j_call: TRBJ1-2; v_call: TRBV5-4; cdr3_aa: ASSLQGGYRGYT